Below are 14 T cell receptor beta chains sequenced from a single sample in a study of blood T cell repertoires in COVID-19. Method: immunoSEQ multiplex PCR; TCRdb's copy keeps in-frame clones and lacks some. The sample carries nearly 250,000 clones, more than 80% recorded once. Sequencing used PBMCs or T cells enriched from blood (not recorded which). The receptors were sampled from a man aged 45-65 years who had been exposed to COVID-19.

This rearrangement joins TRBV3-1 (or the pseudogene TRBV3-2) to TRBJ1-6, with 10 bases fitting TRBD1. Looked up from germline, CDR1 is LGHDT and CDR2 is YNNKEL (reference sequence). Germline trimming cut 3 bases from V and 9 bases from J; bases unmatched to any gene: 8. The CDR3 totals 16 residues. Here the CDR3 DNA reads TGTGCCAGCAGCCAGACGACAGGGGGCTGGGGTTCACCCCTCCACTTT. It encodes CASSQTTGGWGSPLHF.

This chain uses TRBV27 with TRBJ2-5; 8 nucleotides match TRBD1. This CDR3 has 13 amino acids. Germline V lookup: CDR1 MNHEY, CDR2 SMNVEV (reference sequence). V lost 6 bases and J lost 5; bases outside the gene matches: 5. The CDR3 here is CASSPGGWETQYF. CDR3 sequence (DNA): TGTGCCAGCAGCCCAGGGGGCTGGGAGACCCAGTACTTC.

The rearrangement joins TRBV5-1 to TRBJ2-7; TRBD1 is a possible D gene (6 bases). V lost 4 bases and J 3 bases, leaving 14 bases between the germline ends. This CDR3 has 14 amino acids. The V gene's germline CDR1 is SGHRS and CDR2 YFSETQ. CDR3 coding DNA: TGCGCCAGCAGCGCACAGGGTCCCCTCTACGAGCAGTACTTC. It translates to CASSAQGPLYEQYF. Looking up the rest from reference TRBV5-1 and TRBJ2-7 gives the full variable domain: KAGVTQTPRYLIKTRGQQVTLSCSPISGHRSVSWYQQTPGQGLQFLFEYFSETQRNKGNFPGRFSGRQFSNSRSEMNVSTLELGDSALYLCASSAQGPLYEQYFGPGTRLTVT.

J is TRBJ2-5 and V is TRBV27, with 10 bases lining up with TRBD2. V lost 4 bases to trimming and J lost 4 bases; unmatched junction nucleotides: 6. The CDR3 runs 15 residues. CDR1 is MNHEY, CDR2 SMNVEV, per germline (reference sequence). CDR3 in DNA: TGTGCCAGCAGTTCGTTAGCGGGAGGCTCAGAGACCCAGTACTTC. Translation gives CASSSLAGGSETQYF.

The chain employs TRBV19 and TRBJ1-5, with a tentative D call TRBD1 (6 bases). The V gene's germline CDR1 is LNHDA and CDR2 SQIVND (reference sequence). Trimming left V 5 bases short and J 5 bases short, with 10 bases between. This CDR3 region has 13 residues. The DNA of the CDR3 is TGTGCCAGTAGTTGGGGGGGCGATCAGCCCCAGCATTTT. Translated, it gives CASSWGGDQPQHF.

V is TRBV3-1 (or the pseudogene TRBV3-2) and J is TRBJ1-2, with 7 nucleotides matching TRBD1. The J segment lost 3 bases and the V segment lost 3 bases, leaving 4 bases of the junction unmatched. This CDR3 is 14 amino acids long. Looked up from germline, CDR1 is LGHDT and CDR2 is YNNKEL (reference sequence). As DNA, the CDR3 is TGTGCCAGCAGCCATAGGGGGCTTGACTATGGCTACACCTTC. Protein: CASSHRGLDYGYTF.

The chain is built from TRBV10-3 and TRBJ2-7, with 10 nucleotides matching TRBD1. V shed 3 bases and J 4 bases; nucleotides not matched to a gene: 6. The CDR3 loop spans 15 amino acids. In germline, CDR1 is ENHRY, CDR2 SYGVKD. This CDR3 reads CAISDDRGQGYEQYF. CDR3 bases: TGTGCCATCAGTGATGACAGGGGGCAAGGTTACGAGCAGTACTTC.

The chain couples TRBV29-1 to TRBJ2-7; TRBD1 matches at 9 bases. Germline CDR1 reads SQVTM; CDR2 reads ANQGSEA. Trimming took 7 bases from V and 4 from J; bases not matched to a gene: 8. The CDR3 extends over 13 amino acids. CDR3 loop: CSEDRDREYEQYV. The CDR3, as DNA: TGCAGCGAAGACCGGGACAGGGAATACGAGCAGTACGTC.

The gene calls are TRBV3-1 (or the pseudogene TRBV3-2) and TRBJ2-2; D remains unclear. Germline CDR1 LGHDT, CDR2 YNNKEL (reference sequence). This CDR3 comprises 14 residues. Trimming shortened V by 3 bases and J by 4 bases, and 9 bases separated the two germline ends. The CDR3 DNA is TGTGCCAGCAGCCATAGAGGTTTCACCGGGGAGCTGTTTTTT. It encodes CASSHRGFTGELFF.

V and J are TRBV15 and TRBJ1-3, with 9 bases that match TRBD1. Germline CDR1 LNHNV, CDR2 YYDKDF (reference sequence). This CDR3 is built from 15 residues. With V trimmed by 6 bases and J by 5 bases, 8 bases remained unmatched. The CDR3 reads CATRQGAGGRNTIYF. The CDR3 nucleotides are TGTGCCACCAGACAGGGGGCTGGAGGAAGAAACACCATATATTTT.

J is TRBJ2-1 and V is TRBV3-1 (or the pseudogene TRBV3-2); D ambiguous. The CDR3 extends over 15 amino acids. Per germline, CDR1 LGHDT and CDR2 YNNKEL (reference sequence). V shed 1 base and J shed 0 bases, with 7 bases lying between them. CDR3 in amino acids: CASSQGHSSYNEQFF. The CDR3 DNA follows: TGTGCCAGCAGCCAAGGTCATAGCTCCTACAATGAGCAGTTCTTC.

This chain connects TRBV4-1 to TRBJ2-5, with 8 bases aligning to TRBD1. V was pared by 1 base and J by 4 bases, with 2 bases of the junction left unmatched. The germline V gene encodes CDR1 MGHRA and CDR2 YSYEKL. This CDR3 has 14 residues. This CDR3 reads CASSQAGQVETQYF. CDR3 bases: TGCGCCAGCAGCCAAGCGGGACAGGTAGAGACCCAGTACTTC.

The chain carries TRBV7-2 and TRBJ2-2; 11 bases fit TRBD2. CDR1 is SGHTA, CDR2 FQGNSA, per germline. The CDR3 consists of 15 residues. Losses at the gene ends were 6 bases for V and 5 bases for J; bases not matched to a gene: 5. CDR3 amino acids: CASRARLAGTGELFF. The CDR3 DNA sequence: TGTGCCAGCAGGGCTAGACTAGCGGGGACCGGGGAGCTGTTTTTT.

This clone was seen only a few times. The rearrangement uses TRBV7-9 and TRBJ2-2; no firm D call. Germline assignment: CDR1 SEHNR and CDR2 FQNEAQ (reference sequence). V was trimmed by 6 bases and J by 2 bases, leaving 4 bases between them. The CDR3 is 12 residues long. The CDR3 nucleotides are TGTGCCAGCAGTATAAACACCGGGGAGCTGTTTTTT. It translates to CASSINTGELFF.